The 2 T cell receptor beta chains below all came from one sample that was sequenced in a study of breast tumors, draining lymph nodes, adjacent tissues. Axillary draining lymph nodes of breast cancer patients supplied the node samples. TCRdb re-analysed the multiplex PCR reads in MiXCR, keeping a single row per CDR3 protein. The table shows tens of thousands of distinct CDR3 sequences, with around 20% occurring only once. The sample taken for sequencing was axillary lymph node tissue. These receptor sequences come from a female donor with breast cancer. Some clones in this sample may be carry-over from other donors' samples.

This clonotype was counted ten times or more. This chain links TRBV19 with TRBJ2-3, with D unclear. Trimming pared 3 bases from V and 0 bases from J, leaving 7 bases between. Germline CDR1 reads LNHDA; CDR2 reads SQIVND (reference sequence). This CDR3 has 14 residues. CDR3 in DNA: TGTGCCAGTAGTATCCAAGGGAGCACAGATACGCAGTATTTT. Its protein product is CASSIQGSTDTQYF. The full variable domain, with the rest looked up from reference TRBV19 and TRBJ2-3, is DGGITQSPKYLFRKEGQNVTLSCEQNLNHDAMYWYRQDPGQGLRLIYYSQIVNDFQKGDIAEGYSVSREKKESFPLTVTSAQKNPTAFYLCASSIQGSTDTQYFGPGTRLTVL.

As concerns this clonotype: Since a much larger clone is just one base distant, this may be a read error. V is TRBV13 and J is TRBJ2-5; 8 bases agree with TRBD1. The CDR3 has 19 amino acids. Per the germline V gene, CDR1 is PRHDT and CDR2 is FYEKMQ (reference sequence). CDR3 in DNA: TGTGCCAGCAGCTTAGTAGCATTCGGTCGTGACAGGGGCCAAGAGACCCAGTGCTTC. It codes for CASSLVAFGRDRGQETQCF.